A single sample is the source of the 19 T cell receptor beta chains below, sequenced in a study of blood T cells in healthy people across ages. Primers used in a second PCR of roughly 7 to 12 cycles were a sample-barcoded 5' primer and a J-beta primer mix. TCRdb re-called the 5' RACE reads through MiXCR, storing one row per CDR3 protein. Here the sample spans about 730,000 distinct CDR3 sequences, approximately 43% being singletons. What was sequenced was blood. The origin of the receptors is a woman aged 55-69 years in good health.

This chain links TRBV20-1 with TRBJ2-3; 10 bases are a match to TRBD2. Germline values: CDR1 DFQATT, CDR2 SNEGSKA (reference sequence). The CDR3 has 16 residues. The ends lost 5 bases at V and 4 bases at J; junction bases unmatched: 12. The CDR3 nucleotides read TGCAGTGCTCGGAATAGCGGGAGGCCCCGCTCAGATACGCAGTATTTT. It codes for CSARNSGRPRSDTQYF.

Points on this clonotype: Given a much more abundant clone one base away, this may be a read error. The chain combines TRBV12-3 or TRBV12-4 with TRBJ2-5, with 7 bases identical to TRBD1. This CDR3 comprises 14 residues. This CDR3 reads CAGSGQAFQETQYF. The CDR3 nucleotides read TGTGCCGGCAGTGGACAGGCCTTCCAAGAGACCCAGTACTTC.

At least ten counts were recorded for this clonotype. CDR3 protein: CASSVYGANVLTF. CDR3 DNA sequence: TGTGCCAGCAGCGTTTACGGGGCCAACGTCCTGACTTTC. The chain employs TRBV7-3 and TRBJ2-6; D is ambiguous. The CDR3 consists of 13 residues. In germline, CDR1 is SGHTA, CDR2 FQGTGA. The ends were cut back, 5 bases at V and 4 bases at J, with 6 bases in the middle.

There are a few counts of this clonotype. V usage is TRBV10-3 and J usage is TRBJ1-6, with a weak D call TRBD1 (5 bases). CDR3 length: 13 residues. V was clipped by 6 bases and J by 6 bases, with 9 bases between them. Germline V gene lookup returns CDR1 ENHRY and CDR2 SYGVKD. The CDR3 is CAIRPGLNSPLHF. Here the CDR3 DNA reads TGTGCCATCAGACCGGGACTTAATTCACCCCTCCACTTT.

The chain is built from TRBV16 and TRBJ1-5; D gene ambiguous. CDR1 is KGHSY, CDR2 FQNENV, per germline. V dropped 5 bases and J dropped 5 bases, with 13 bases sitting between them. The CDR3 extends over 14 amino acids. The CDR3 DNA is TGTGCCAGCAGCAGGGTCCTCACATATCAGCCCCAGCATTTT. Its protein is CASSRVLTYQPQHF.

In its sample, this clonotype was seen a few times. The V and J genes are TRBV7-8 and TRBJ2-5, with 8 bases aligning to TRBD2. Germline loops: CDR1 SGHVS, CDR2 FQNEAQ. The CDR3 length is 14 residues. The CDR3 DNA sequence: TGTGTCCTAGAGGCTAGCGGGTGGGGAGAGACCCAGTACTTC. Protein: CVLEASGWGETQYF.

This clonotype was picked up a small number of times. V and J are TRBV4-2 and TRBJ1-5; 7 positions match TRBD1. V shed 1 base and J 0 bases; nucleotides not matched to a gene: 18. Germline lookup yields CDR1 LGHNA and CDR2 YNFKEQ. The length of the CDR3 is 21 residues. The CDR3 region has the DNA TGTGCCAGCAGCCAAGGGAGGGCCACCCGGGACAGAGAAGATAGCAATCAGCCCCAGCATTTT. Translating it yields CASSQGRATRDREDSNQPQHF.

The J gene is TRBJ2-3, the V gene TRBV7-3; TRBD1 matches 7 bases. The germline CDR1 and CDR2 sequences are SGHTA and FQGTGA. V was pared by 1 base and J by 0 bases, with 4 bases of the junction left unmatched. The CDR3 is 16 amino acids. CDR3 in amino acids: CASSLSRDRSTDTQYF. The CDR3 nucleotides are TGTGCCAGCAGCTTAAGCCGGGACAGAAGCACAGATACGCAGTATTTT.

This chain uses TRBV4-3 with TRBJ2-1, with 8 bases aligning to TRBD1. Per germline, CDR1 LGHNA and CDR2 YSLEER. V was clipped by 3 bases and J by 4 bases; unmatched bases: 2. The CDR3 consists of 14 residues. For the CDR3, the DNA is TGCGCCAGCAGCCATTGGGACAGGTACAATGAGCAGTTCTTC. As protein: CASSHWDRYNEQFF.

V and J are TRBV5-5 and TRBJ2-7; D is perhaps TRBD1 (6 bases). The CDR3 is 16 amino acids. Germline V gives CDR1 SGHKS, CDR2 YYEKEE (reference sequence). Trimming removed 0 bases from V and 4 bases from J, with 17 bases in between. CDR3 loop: CASSLDSYRVAYEQYF. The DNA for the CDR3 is TGTGCCAGCAGCTTGGACTCATACAGGGTGGCGTACGAGCAGTACTTC.

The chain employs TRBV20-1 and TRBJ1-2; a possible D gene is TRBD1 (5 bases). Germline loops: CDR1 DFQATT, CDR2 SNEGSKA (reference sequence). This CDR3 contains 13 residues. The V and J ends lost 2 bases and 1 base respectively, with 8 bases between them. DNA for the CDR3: TGCAGTGCTAGAAGGACAATTAACTATGGCTACACCTTC. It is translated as CSARRTINYGYTF.

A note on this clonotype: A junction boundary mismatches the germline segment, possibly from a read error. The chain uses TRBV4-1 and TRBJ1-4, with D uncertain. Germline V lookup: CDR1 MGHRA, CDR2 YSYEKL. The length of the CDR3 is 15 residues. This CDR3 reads CAGSQGGLPVGELFF. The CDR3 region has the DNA TGCGCCGGCAGCCAAGGCGGACTACCGGTAGGCGAACTGTTTTTT.

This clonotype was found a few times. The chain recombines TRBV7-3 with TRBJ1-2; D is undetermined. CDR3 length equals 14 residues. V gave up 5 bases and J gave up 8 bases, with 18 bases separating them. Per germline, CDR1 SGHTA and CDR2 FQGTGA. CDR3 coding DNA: TGTGCCAGCAGCCCCAACGGGGTATCGTACGGCTACACCTTC. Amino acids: CASSPNGVSYGYTF.

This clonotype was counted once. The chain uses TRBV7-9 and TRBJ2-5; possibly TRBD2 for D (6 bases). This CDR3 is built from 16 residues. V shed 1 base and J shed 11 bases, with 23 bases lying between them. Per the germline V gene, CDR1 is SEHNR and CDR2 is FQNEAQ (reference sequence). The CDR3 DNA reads TGTGCCAGCAGCTTAGTGGGGGGTATGGACTCCAATGAGCAGTACTTC. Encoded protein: CASSLVGGMDSNEQYF.

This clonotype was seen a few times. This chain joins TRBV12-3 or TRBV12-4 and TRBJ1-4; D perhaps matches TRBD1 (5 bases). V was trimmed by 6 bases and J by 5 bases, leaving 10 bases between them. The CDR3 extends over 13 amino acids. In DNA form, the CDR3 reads TGTGCCAGCAGCCGGGACGCGAATGAAAAACTGTTTTTT. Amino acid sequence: CASSRDANEKLFF.

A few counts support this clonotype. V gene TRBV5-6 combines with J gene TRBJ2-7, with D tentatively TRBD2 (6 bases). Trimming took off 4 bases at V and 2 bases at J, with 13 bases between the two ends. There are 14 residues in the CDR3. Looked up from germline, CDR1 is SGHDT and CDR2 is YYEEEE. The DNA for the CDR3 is TGTGCCAGCAGCACCCTAGCGTTCACCTACGAGCAGTACTTC. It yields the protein CASSTLAFTYEQYF.

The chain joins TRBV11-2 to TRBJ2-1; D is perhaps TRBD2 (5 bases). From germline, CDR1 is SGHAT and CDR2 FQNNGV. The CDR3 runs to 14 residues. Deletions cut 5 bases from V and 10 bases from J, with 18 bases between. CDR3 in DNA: TGTGCCAGCAGCGCCCACCAACTAGGAAGGGAGCAGTTCTTC. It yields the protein CASSAHQLGREQFF.

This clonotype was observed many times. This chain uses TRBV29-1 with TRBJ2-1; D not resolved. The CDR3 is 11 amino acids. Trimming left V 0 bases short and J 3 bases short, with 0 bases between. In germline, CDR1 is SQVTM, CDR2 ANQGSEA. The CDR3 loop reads CSVEDYNEQFF. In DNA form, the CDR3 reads TGCAGCGTTGAAGACTACAATGAGCAGTTCTTC.

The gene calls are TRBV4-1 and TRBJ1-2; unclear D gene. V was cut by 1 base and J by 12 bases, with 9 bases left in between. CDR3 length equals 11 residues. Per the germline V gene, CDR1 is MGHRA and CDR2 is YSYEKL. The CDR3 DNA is TGCGCCAGCAGCCAAGGTCGGACGGACACCTTC. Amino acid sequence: CASSQGRTDTF.